Included here is one TCR beta chain sequence, with context. Antigen specificity is unknown. Measured with immunoSEQ multiplex PCR; TCRdb has only the in-frame clones, and not every one. The top ten clones hold roughly 1.2% of a sample with under 300,000 clones, approximately 84% of them seen once. This sample stems from a study of cytomegalovirus exposure and HLA in healthy donors. Study-level findings and limits: Reportedly, cytomegalovirus status was diagnosed with high sensitivity and specificity. TCR beta chains numbering more than 150 were designated cytomegalovirus-associated. In vitro, a few CMV-associated chains proved specific for CMV antigens.

The CDR3 has 12 amino acids. CDR1 SQVTM and CDR2 ANQGSEA come from the germline V gene. Trimming cost V 3 bases and J 8 bases, with 11 bases left between them. The TCR was taken from a woman aged 25 to 39 in good health and CMV-seropositive. The material sequenced was PBMCs. The genes are TRBV29-1 and TRBJ2-1; tentative D call: TRBD2 (5 bases). The CDR3: CSVEWASYEQFF. CDR3 sequence (DNA): TGCAGCGTTGAGTGGGCTAGCTATGAGCAGTTCTTC.